This entry lists 27 T cell receptor beta chains sequenced from one sample in a study of OX40 agonist ivuxolimab in advanced cancers. Profiled with immunoSEQ multiplex PCR; TCRdb holds only in-frame clones, not every one. The sample yields about 79,000 clones, about 85% seen once. The specimen was CD4+ or CD8+ T cells sorted from blood, collected in a trial of the OX40 agonist ivuxolimab. These receptors were collected from an adult with an advanced solid tumor such as melanoma, head and neck, liver or kidney cancer.

The CDR3 nucleotides are TGCGCCAGCCTGTGGTCCCTAGCGGGAGTACGAGAGACCCAGTACTTC. Translation gives CASLWSLAGVRETQYF. J is TRBJ2-5 and V is TRBV23-1, with TRBD2 matching 10 bases. TRBV23-1 qualifies as an ORF whose function is uncertain. The J segment lost 4 bases and the V segment lost 8 bases, leaving 13 bases of the junction unmatched. The CDR3 runs to 16 residues.

The rearrangement uses TRBV27 and TRBJ1-5; perhaps TRBD1 as D (5 bases). Germline lookup yields CDR1 MNHEY and CDR2 SMNVEV (reference sequence). The CDR3 runs to 15 residues. Between the trimmed V and J ends, which lost 6 bases and 6 bases, there was a span of 18 bases. The CDR3 DNA reads TGTGCCAGCAGACCCGGGACCTCTTCGGCTCAGCCCCAGCATTTT. This translates into CASRPGTSSAQPQHF.

V is TRBV7-8 and J is TRBJ1-2, with 10 nucleotides matching TRBD1. The V gene's germline CDR1 is SGHVS and CDR2 FQNEAQ. The CDR3 length is 14 residues. V dropped 3 bases and J dropped 8; count of bases not matched to a gene: 6. The CDR3 is CASSFGQGVGGYTF. CDR3 DNA sequence: TGTGCCAGCAGCTTTGGACAGGGGGTTGGAGGCTACACCTTC. Supplemented by reference TRBV7-8 and TRBJ1-2, the full variable domain reads GAGVSQSPRYKVAKRGQDVALRCDPISGHVSLFWYQQALGQGPEFLTYFQNEAQLDKSGLPSDRFFAERPEGSVSTLKIQRTQQEDSAVYLCASSFGQGVGGYTFGSGTRLTVV.

The chain couples TRBV11-3 to TRBJ2-5; TRBD2 agrees at 10 bases. CDR1 and CDR2 (germline): SGHNT, YENEEA. There are 15 residues in the CDR3. V lost 0 bases, J lost 3 bases, and 1 base stayed unmatched. CDR3 amino acids: CASSLDGLAEETQYF. DNA of the CDR3: TGTGCCAGCAGCTTAGACGGACTAGCGGAAGAGACCCAGTACTTC.

The chain is built from TRBV20-1 and TRBJ2-3, with D possibly TRBD2 on 5 matching bases. Trimming left V 6 bases short and J 8 bases short, with 12 bases between. Germline values: CDR1 DFQATT, CDR2 SNEGSKA (reference sequence). The CDR3 extends over 11 amino acids. CDR3 protein: CSAAADFTQYF. The DNA of the CDR3 is TGCAGTGCCGCAGCGGACTTTACGCAGTATTTT.

The gene calls are TRBV28 and TRBJ1-2, with no clear D. The germline V and J ends were trimmed by 7 bases and 8 bases, with 11 bases remaining between them. Germline CDR1 reads MDHEN; CDR2 reads SYDVKM. The CDR3 has 11 residues. This CDR3 is CASIGVRGYTF. In nucleotides, the CDR3 is TGTGCCAGCATTGGGGTCCGAGGCTACACCTTC.

CDR3 amino acids: CASSYYTGELFF. CDR3 nucleotide sequence: TGTGCCAGCAGCTACTACACCGGGGAGCTGTTTTTT. This chain joins TRBV7-2 and TRBJ2-2; no definite D call. The germline V gene encodes CDR1 SGHTA and CDR2 FQGNSA. This CDR3 contains 12 residues. The V and J ends lost 4 bases and 3 bases respectively, with 3 bases between them.

J is TRBJ2-1 and V is TRBV7-9, with 11 positions matching TRBD2. Germline CDR1 reads SEHNR; CDR2 reads FQNEAQ (reference sequence). The CDR3 is 18 residues long. V gave up 2 bases and J gave up 9 bases; unmatched junction bases: 15. CDR3 region: CASSLPPRLAGKRAEQFF. The CDR3 bases are TGTGCCAGCAGCTTACCTCCCAGACTAGCGGGAAAACGGGCTGAGCAGTTCTTC. The full variable domain, its missing parts supplied by reference TRBV7-9 and TRBJ2-1, is DTGVSQNPRHKITKRGQNVTFRCDPISEHNRLYWYRQTLGQGPEFLTYFQNEAQLEKSRLLSDRFSAERPKGSFSTLEIQRTEQGDSAMYLCASSLPPRLAGKRAEQFFGPGTRLTVL.

In this sample, this clone turned up a few times. The CDR3 loop reads CASRWGRQETQYF. The CDR3 bases are TGTGCCAGCAGGTGGGGGCGCCAAGAGACCCAGTACTTC. This chain links TRBV28 with TRBJ2-5, with TRBD1 as a possible D gene (6 bases). The CDR3 has 13 residues. Germline V gene data show CDR1 as MDHEN and CDR2 as SYDVKM. The V end was cut by 6 bases, the J end by 1 base, with 9 bases between. Based on the CDR3 plus reference TRBV28 and TRBJ2-5, the full variable domain is DVKVTQSSRYLVKRTGEKVFLECVQDMDHENMFWYRQDPGLGLRLIYFSYDVKMKEKGDIPEGYSVSREKKERFSLILESASTNQTSMYLCASRWGRQETQYFGPGTRLLVL.

Comment on this clone: The sample carries other DNA sequences with the same CDR3. The genes are TRBV7-2 and TRBJ2-3; no clear D gene. Per the germline V gene, CDR1 is SGHTA and CDR2 is FQGNSA. The V gene lost 5 bases and the J gene lost 6 bases, with 12 bases spanning the gap. This CDR3 region has 13 residues. In DNA, the CDR3 is TGTGCCAGCAGCCCAACCTCCACTGATACGCAGTATTTT. This gives the protein CASSPTSTDTQYF.

The V gene is TRBV5-1, the J gene TRBJ1-5; D is undetermined. Germline V gene lookup returns CDR1 SGHRS and CDR2 YFSETQ. The CDR3 consists of 14 residues. V lost 6 bases, J lost 2 bases, and 12 bases lay in between. CDR3 in amino acids: CASKSGIGNQPQHF. The CDR3 nucleotides read TGCGCCAGCAAGTCGGGGATCGGCAATCAGCCCCAGCATTTT.

The CDR3 sequence is CASSSMGLASTGELFF. The CDR3 nucleotides read TGTGCCAGCAGTTCGATGGGACTAGCTAGCACCGGGGAGCTGTTTTTT. The chain employs TRBV27 and TRBJ2-2; 9 bases agree with TRBD2. CDR3 length: 16 residues. Germline V gene lookup returns CDR1 MNHEY and CDR2 SMNVEV (reference sequence). J was trimmed by 4 bases and V by 4 bases; bases with no gene match: 7.

This chain uses TRBV7-3 with TRBJ2-1; TRBD2 matches at 7 bases. The junction had 6 bases not matched to a gene; V was cut back by 2 bases and J by 5 bases. The CDR3 totals 15 residues. The germline CDR1 and CDR2 sequences are SGHTA and FQGTGA. This chain's CDR3 is CASSLAGASDNEQFF. CDR3 sequence (DNA): TGTGCCAGCAGCTTAGCGGGAGCCAGTGACAATGAGCAGTTCTTC. The full variable domain, rest sourced from reference TRBV7-3 and TRBJ2-1, is GAGVSQTPSNKVTEKGKYVELRCDPISGHTALYWYRQSLGQGPEFLIYFQGTGAADDSGLPNDRFFAVRPEGSVSTLKIQRTERGDSAVYLCASSLAGASDNEQFFGPGTRLTVL.

V usage is TRBV7-2 and J usage is TRBJ2-3; no clear D gene. V lost 6 bases and J lost 6, with 13 bases in between. Germline-derived CDR1 and CDR2 are SGHTA and FQGNSA. The CDR3 runs to 13 residues. CDR3 residues: CASRETNPDTQYF. CDR3 coding DNA: TGTGCCAGCAGGGAGACCAATCCCGATACGCAGTATTTT.

V and J are TRBV7-9 and TRBJ2-5; D gene uncertain. V was shortened by 3 bases and J by 11 bases, with 19 bases between the two germline ends. The CDR3 runs 14 residues. Germline V CDR1 and CDR2: SEHNR, FQNEAQ (reference sequence). The CDR3 sequence is CASSFLSGWGEQYF. The CDR3 region has the DNA TGTGCCAGCAGCTTCCTCTCCGGTTGGGGTGAGCAGTACTTC.

This clone was observed once. This chain uses TRBV4-2 with TRBJ1-2; D is unresolved. The germline V gene encodes CDR1 LGHNA and CDR2 YNFKEQ. V dropped 0 bases and J dropped 4 bases, with 12 bases sitting between them. The CDR3 is 15 residues long. The CDR3: CASSQDTTGSYGYTF. CDR3 DNA sequence: TGTGCCAGCAGCCAAGACACGACCGGGAGCTATGGCTACACCTTC.

V is TRBV28 and J is TRBJ1-1, with D possibly TRBD1 on 5 matching bases. CDR3 length equals 13 residues. CDR1 is MDHEN, CDR2 SYDVKM, per germline. Trimming stripped 4 bases from V and 1 base from J, with 7 bases between. In DNA, the CDR3 is TGTGCCAGCAGTTGGGGGGGGAACACTGAAGCTTTCTTT. Translation: CASSWGGNTEAFF. The complete variable domain, with remaining parts taken from reference TRBV28 and TRBJ1-1, reads DVKVTQSSRYLVKRTGEKVFLECVQDMDHENMFWYRQDPGLGLRLIYFSYDVKMKEKGDIPEGYSVSREKKERFSLILESASTNQTSMYLCASSWGGNTEAFFGQGTRLTVV.

This clone was counted between two and nine times. V is TRBV7-2 and J is TRBJ2-1, with unresolved D. This CDR3 contains 12 residues. Trimming cost V 4 bases and J 9 bases, with 10 bases left between them. Per the germline V gene, CDR1 is SGHTA and CDR2 is FQGNSA. The CDR3, as DNA: TGTGCCAGCAGCTCCCGCTGGACTGAGCAGTTCTTC. This translates into CASSSRWTEQFF.

The J gene is TRBJ2-7, the V gene TRBV28, with TRBD2 matching over 7 bases. V gave up 6 bases and J gave up 1 base; unmatched junction bases: 6. In germline, CDR1 is MDHEN, CDR2 SYDVKM. CDR3 size: 14 residues. CDR3 sequence reads: CASSFLGGSYEQYF. CDR3 in DNA: TGTGCCAGCAGCTTCCTGGGAGGGTCCTACGAGCAGTACTTC.

The chain employs TRBV28 and TRBJ1-5; weak D call: TRBD1 (6 bases). V gave up 3 bases and J gave up 4 bases, with 10 bases separating them. From germline, CDR1 is MDHEN and CDR2 SYDVKM. This CDR3 is 14 amino acids long. This CDR3 reads CASSLVQGNQPQHF. The CDR3 region has the DNA TGTGCCAGCAGTTTGGTACAGGGAAATCAGCCCCAGCATTTT.

The chain employs TRBV6-5 and TRBJ1-3; 11 positions match TRBD1. With 2 bases clipped from V and 4 bases from J, the junction kept 4 bases outside the gene matches. CDR3 size: 16 residues. CDR1 is MNHEY, CDR2 SVGAGI, per germline. The CDR3 nucleotides are TGTGCCAGCAGTTACCTTGGGACAGGGGGAGGAAACACCATATATTTT. Protein: CASSYLGTGGGNTIYF.

The rearrangement links TRBV7-9 to TRBJ1-1; D might be TRBD1 (6 bases). Germline CDR1 and CDR2: SEHNR and FQNEAQ (reference sequence). The CDR3 sequence is 14 residues long. V gave up 0 bases and J gave up 7 bases, with 12 bases separating them. The CDR3 region is CASSLAISDSEAFF. The CDR3, as DNA: TGTGCCAGCAGCTTAGCAATTTCGGACAGTGAAGCTTTCTTT.

The CDR3 DNA follows: TGTGCCAGCAGCCGGGACTACGCCCGAGCCGAGCAGTACTTC. Amino acid sequence: CASSRDYARAEQYF. The V and J genes are TRBV27 and TRBJ2-5, with 7 bases aligning to TRBD2. The closer fit of TRBJ2-7 to the DNA end suggests the J call may be wrong. Per germline, CDR1 MNHEY and CDR2 SMNVEV (reference sequence). The CDR3 is 14 amino acids.

The V call is TRBV19, the J call TRBJ2-2; maybe TRBD1 (5 bases). Germline V gene lookup returns CDR1 LNHDA and CDR2 SQIVND (reference sequence). Trimming shortened V by 7 bases and J by 4 bases, and 16 bases separated the two germline ends. This CDR3 contains 15 residues. The CDR3 sequence is CASNLLTVGTGELFF. The CDR3 DNA reads TGTGCCAGTAACCTACTGACAGTCGGCACCGGGGAGCTGTTTTTT.

The CDR3 DNA is TGTGCCAGCAGCCCGGGCCTTTCTCACCACGGGGGGACGACCCAGTACTTC. Translation: CASSPGLSHHGGTTQYF. The genes are TRBV7-8 and TRBJ2-5; 7 bases line up with TRBD2. The ends lost 5 bases at V and 7 bases at J; junction bases unmatched: 19. This CDR3 is 17 amino acids long. Per the germline V gene, CDR1 is SGHVS and CDR2 is FQNEAQ.

For this clone: This CDR3 is also generated by other DNA sequences in the sample. This rearrangement joins TRBV4-1 to TRBJ2-2, with 10 nucleotides matching TRBD2. V trimming: 1 base; J trimming: 4 bases; junction bases outside the gene matches: 9. Germline lookup yields CDR1 MGHRA and CDR2 YSYEKL. The CDR3 totals 18 residues. CDR3 loop: CASSQGGLAGVGTGELFF. The CDR3 coding sequence is TGCGCCAGCAGCCAAGGTGGTCTAGCGGGAGTAGGCACCGGGGAGCTGTTTTTT.

The chain has TRBV7-2 and TRBJ2-7; D gene unclear. This CDR3 is 16 amino acids long. V was cut by 0 bases and J by 3 bases, with 15 bases left in between. Germline V gives CDR1 SGHTA, CDR2 FQGNSA. CDR3 amino acids: CASSLAPPRAHYEQYF. CDR3 sequence (DNA): TGTGCCAGCAGCTTAGCTCCTCCTAGGGCCCACTACGAGCAGTACTTC.